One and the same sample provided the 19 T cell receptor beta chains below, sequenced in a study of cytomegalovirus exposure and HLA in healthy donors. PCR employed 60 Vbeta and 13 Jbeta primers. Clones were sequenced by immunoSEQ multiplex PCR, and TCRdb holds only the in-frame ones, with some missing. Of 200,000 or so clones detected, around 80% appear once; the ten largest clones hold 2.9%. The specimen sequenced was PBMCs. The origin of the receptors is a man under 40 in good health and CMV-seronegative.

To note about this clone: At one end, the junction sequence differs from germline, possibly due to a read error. The CDR3 DNA reads TGTGCCAGCAGCTCGGCTAATACTGGGGCCAGCGTCCTGACTTTC. This sequence encodes CASSSANTGASVLTF. The chain is built from TRBV7-3 and TRBJ2-6; D may be TRBD1 (5 bases). The germline V gene encodes CDR1 SGHTA and CDR2 FQGTGA. The CDR3 spans 15 residues.

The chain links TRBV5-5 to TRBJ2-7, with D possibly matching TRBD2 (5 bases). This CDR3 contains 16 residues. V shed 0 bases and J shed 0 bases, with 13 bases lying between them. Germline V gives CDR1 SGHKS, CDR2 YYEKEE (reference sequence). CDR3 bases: TGTGCCAGCAGCTTGGATCTGCTGAGGGACTCCTACGAGCAGTACTTC. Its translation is CASSLDLLRDSYEQYF. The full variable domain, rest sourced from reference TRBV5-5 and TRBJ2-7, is DAGVTQSPTHLIKTRGQQVTLRCSPISGHKSVSWYQQVLGQGPQFIFQYYEKEERGRGNFPDRFSARQFPNYSSELNVNALLLGDSALYLCASSLDLLRDSYEQYFGPGTRLTVT.

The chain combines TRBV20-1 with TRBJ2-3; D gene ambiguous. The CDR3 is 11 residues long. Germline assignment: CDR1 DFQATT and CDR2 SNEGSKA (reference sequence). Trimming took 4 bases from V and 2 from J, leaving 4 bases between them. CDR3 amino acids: CSATITDTQYF. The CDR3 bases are TGCAGTGCTACTATCACAGATACGCAGTATTTT.

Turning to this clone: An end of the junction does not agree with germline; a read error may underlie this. CDR3 DNA sequence: TGTGCCAGTACGGGGGGGGCCTCTGGGGCCAGCGTCCTGGCTTTC. It codes for CASTGGASGASVLAF. The chain carries TRBV19 and TRBJ2-6, with 8 bases that match TRBD2. There are 15 residues in the CDR3. From germline, CDR1 is LNHDA and CDR2 SQIVND (reference sequence).

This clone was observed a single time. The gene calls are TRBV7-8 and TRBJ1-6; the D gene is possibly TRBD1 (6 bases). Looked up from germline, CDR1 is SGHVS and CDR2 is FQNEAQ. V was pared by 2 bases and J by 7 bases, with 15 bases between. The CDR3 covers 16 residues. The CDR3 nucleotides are TGTGCCAGCAGCTTACAGTTCGGACAGATAAATTCACCCCTCCACTTT. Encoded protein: CASSLQFGQINSPLHF. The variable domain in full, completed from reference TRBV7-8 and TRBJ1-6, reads GAGVSQSPRYKVAKRGQDVALRCDPISGHVSLFWYQQALGQGPEFLTYFQNEAQLDKSGLPSDRFFAERPEGSVSTLKIQRTQQEDSAVYLCASSLQFGQINSPLHFGNGTRLTVT.

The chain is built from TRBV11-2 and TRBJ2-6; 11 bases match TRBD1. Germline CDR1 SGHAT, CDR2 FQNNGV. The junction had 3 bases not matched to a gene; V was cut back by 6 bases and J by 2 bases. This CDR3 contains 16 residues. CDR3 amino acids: CASRGTGGTGANVLTF. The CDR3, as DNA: TGTGCCAGCAGGGGGACAGGGGGTACTGGGGCCAACGTCCTGACTTTC. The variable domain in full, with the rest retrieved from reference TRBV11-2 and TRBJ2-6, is EAGVAQSPRYKIIEKRQSVAFWCNPISGHATLYWYQQILGQGPKLLIQFQNNGVVDDSQLPKDRFSAERLKGVDSTLKIQPAKLEDSAVYLCASRGTGGTGANVLTFGAGSRLTVL.

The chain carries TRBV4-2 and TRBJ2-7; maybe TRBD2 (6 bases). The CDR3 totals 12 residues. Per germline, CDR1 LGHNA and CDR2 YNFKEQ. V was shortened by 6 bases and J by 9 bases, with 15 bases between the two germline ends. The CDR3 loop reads CASSPNREPQYF. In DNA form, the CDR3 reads TGTGCCAGCAGTCCTAACCGGGAGCCGCAGTACTTC.

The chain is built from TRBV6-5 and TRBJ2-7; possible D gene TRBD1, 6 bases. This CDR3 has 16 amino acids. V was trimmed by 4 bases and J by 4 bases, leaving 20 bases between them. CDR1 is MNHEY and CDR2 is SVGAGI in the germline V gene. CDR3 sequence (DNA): TGTGCCAGCAGTTCCCGGGAATTAGGGGGAAGATACGAGCAGTACTTC. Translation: CASSSRELGGRYEQYF.

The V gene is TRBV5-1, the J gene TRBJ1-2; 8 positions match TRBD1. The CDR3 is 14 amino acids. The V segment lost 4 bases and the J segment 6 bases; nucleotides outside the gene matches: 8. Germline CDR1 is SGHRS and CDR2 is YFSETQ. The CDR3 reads CASSRTGPSNGYTF. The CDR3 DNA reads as TGCGCCAGCAGCCGGACAGGGCCTTCAAATGGCTACACCTTC.

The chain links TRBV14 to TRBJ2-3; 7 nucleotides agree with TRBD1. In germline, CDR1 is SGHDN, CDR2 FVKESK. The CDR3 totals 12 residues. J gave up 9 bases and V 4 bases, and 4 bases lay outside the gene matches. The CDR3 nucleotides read TGTGCCAGCAGCCGACAGGGAGTAACGCAGTATTTT. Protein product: CASSRQGVTQYF.

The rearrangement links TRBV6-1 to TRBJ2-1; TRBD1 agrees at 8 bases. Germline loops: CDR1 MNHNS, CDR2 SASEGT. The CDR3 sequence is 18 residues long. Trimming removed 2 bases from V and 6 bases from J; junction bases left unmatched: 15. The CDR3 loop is CASSEYGTGEMRGNEQFF. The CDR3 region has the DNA TGTGCCAGCAGTGAATATGGGACAGGTGAAATGCGGGGCAATGAGCAGTTCTTC.

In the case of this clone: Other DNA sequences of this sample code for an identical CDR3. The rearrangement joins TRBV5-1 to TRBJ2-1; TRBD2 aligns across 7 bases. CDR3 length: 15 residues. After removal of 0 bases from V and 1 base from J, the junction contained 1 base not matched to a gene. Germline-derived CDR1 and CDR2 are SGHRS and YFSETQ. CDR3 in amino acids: CASSLDGGSYNEQFF. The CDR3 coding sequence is TGCGCCAGCAGCTTGGACGGGGGGTCCTACAATGAGCAGTTCTTC.

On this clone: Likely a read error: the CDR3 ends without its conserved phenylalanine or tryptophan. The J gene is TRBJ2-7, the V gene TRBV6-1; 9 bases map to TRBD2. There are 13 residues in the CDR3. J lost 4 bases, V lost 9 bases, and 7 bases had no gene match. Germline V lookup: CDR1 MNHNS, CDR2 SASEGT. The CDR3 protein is CASLAGDRYEQYL. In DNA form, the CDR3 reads TGTGCCAGTTTAGCGGGGGATCGTTACGAGCAGTACCTC.

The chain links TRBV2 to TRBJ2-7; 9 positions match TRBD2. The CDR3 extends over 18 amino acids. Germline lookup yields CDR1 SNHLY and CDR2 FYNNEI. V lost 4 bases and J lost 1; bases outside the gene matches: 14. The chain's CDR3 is CASSVARYAGGPSYEQYF. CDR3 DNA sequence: TGTGCCAGCAGTGTAGCCCGATACGCGGGGGGGCCGTCCTACGAGCAGTACTTC.

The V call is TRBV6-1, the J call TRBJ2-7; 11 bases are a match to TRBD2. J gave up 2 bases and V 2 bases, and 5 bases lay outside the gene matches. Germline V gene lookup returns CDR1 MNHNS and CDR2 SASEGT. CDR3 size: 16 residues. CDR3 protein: CASSEPILAGAYEQYF. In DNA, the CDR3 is TGTGCCAGCAGTGAACCAATACTAGCGGGGGCCTACGAGCAGTACTTC.

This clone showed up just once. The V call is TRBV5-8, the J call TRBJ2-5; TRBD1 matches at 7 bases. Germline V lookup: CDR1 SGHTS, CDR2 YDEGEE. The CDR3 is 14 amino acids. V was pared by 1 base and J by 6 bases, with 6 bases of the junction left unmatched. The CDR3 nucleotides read TGTGCCAGCAGCTTGTCCCGACAGGGAAAGACCCAGTACTTC. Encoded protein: CASSLSRQGKTQYF.

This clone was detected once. CDR3 sequence (DNA): TGTGCCAGCAGTGAAGTTCGGGTGAAGACAGATACGCAGTATTTT. Amino acid sequence: CASSEVRVKTDTQYF. J is TRBJ2-3 and V is TRBV6-1, with unresolved D. Per the germline V gene, CDR1 is MNHNS and CDR2 is SASEGT. The CDR3 has 15 residues. V was shortened by 1 base and J by 3 bases, with 11 bases between the two germline ends.

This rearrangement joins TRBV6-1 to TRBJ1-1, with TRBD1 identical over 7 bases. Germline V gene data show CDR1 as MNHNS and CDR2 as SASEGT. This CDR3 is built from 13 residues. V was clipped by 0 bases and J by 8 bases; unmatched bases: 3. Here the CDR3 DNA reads TGTGCCAGCAGTGAAGCAAGGGGGCTGGAAGCTTTCTTT. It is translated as CASSEARGLEAFF.

The CDR3 spells CASSTRTGYTGELFF. The CDR3 DNA reads TGTGCCAGTAGTACGCGGACAGGGTACACCGGGGAGCTGTTTTTT. This chain connects TRBV19 to TRBJ2-2; 8 bases fit TRBD1. V lost 4 bases to trimming and J lost 3 bases; unmatched junction nucleotides: 4. CDR3 size: 15 residues. Germline V gene sequence: CDR1 LNHDA, CDR2 SQIVND (reference sequence).